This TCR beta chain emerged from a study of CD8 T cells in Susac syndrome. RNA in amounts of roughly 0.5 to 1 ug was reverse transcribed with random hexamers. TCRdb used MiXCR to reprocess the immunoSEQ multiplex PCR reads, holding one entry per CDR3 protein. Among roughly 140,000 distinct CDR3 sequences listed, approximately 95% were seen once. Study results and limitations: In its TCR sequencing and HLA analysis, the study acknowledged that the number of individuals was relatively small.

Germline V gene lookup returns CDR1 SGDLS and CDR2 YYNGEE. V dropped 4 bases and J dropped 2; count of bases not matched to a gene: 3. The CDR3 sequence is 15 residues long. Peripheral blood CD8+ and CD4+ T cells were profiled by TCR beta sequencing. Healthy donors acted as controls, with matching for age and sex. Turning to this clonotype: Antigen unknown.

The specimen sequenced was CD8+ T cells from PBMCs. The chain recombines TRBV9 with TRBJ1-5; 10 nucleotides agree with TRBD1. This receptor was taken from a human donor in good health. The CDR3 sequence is CASSPGQGRNQPQHF. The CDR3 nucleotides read TGTGCCAGCAGCCCGGGACAGGGGCGCAATCAGCCCCAGCATTTT.